This T cell receptor beta chain was recovered during a study of early T cells in non-severe SARS-CoV-2 infection (dated by TCRdb to about 2021). About the study as a whole: TCR sequencing used bulk RNA from unsorted whole blood, so alpha and beta chains could not be paired. Overall study outcomes, separate from this receptor: Matching against VDJdb was skewed toward anti-spike CD8 responses, likely underestimated virus-specific expansions, and missed private and CD4 specificities.

The library was made by 5' RACE. TCRdb shows the sequencer as NextSeq 500. To correct for sequencing error and PCR bias, the TCR library protocol tagged individual cDNA molecules with unique molecular identifiers. TCR alpha and beta chains were both sequenced, and the abundances of alpha and beta sequences in each sample were closely correlated with each other. Concerning the study's data processing: Decombinator V4 was used to annotate the V gene, J gene and CDR3 of the TCR sequences. TCRs were defined as expanded if a significant change between any two time points was detected under a Poisson model with p below 0.0001. TCR abundances were normalised to the total number of TCRs sequenced in each sample and reported as counts per million. MAIT TCRs were defined by TRAV1-2 paired with TRAJ12, TRAJ20 or TRAJ33, and iNKT TCRs by TRAV10 paired with TRAJ18. VDJdb, accessed 1 November 2021, was searched for CMV, EBV and SARS-CoV-2 annotated TCRs, with TCRs annotated for multiple antigens excluded. TCRdb took the public reads, trimmed them with fastp at Q25, ran MiXCR for clone calling and kept in-frame beta chains. A single entry per CDR3 protein holds the most common genes and DNA from its merged rows. The V and J calls come from TCRdb's annotation, not from the publication. The sample contains 69,000 or so distinct CDR3 sequences, roughly a tenth of them found a single time. 5.9% of the sample is in the top ten clones.

Worth noting for this clonotype: Its antigen specificity is not known. Base qualities are missing; no much larger clone stands one base away.

A case-control design nested within a healthcare worker cohort in London, UK, was used, with weekly nasopharyngeal swab PCR tests and blood sampling performed. Healthcare workers were recruited between 23 and 31 March 2020, during the week of the UK lockdown, and were followed weekly for up to about 16 weeks. The trim is 5 bases for V and 0 bases for J, with a gap of 9 bases between the germline ends. Reading from cysteine to phenylalanine, the CDR3 counts 14 amino acids. The CDR3 DNA has 42 bases and is translated from base 1. CDR1 and CDR2, looked up from the germline V gene, are SGHTA and FQGNSA.

This clonotype originated in an adult who was a healthcare worker with PCR-confirmed SARS-CoV-2 infection or an uninfected control (not recorded which). The chain is made from TRBV7-2 and TRBJ2-3; the D region possibly corresponds to TRBD1 (5 bases align). Sequenced sample: whole blood. The CDR3 here reads CASSGQGSTDTQYF. Here is the DNA: TGTGCCAGCAGCGGGCAGGGTAGCACAGATACGCAGTATTTT.